A single sample is the source of the 24 T cell receptor beta chains below, sequenced in a study of cytomegalovirus exposure and HLA in healthy donors. Primers: 60 Vbeta forward and 13 Jbeta reverse. The assay was immunoSEQ multiplex PCR, and TCRdb's table has in-frame clones only and misses some. The sample carries approximately 160,000 clones, roughly 80% recorded once. The sample comprised PBMCs. The receptors stem from a human donor in good health.

The V and J genes are TRBV20-1 and TRBJ1-1; D gene ambiguous. CDR1 is DFQATT and CDR2 is SNEGSKA in the germline V gene (reference sequence). The germline V and J ends were trimmed by 2 bases and 13 bases, with 8 bases remaining between them. The CDR3 has 9 amino acids. The CDR3 DNA sequence: TGCAGTGCTAGAAAACCAGGTTTCTTT. Amino acid sequence: CSARKPGFF.

This rearrangement joins TRBV4-3 to TRBJ2-7, with 9 nucleotides matching TRBD1. CDR3 length: 13 residues. V gave up 4 bases and J gave up 8 bases; unmatched junction bases: 6. Germline CDR1 LGHNA, CDR2 YSLEER. DNA for the CDR3: TGCGCCAGCAGCCGACTACAGGGGGCTAAGCAGTACTTC. As protein: CASSRLQGAKQYF.

The genes are TRBV5-4 and TRBJ2-7, with D possibly being TRBD1 (5 bases). The V and J ends lost 4 bases and 3 bases respectively, with 14 bases between them. Germline V gene data show CDR1 as SGHNT and CDR2 as YYREEE (reference sequence). This CDR3 contains 14 residues. The CDR3 here is CASSTRQRVYEQYF. CDR3 bases: TGTGCCAGCAGCACCCGACAGCGAGTCTACGAGCAGTACTTC.

This chain connects TRBV5-1 to TRBJ1-6; TRBD1 matches 7 bases. The germline V gene encodes CDR1 SGHRS and CDR2 YFSETQ. The CDR3 sequence is 13 residues long. The J segment lost 8 bases and the V segment lost 4 bases, leaving 3 bases of the junction unmatched. In DNA, the CDR3 is TGCGCCAGCAGCCACGGGACAGATTCACCCCTCCACTTT. Its translation is CASSHGTDSPLHF.

The chain joins TRBV14 to TRBJ1-2; D is possibly TRBD1 (6 bases). CDR1 is SGHDN, CDR2 FVKESK, per germline. This CDR3 is built from 15 residues. Trimming took 3 bases from V and 6 from J, leaving 17 bases between them. CDR3 amino acids: CASSHVGGASHGYTF. CDR3 DNA: TGTGCCAGCAGCCATGTCGGGGGGGCTTCACATGGCTACACCTTC.

V gene TRBV9 combines with J gene TRBJ2-3; TRBD2 agrees at 8 bases. CDR1 is SGDLS, CDR2 YYNGEE, per germline. The CDR3 sequence is 15 residues long. V was pared by 4 bases and J by 1 base, with 5 bases of the junction left unmatched. The CDR3 loop reads CASSPYGGGTDTQYF. The DNA for the CDR3 is TGTGCCAGCAGCCCTTACGGGGGGGGCACAGATACGCAGTATTTT.

The chain employs TRBV7-2 and TRBJ2-2, with D maybe TRBD2 (6 bases). V was clipped by 1 base and J by 4 bases, with 10 bases between them. In germline, CDR1 is SGHTA, CDR2 FQGNSA. This CDR3 contains 15 residues. The CDR3 nucleotides are TGTGCCAGCAGCTTAGAGGGCGGGGCCACCGGGGAGCTGTTTTTT. Translating gives CASSLEGGATGELFF.

This rearrangement joins TRBV7-2 to TRBJ2-2; D ambiguous. Germline CDR1 SGHTA, CDR2 FQGNSA. This CDR3 comprises 15 residues. V was shortened by 0 bases and J by 3 bases, with 8 bases between the two germline ends. The CDR3 DNA reads as TGTGCCAGCAGCTTAGCGAACTACTACACCGGGGAGCTGTTTTTT. This gives the protein CASSLANYYTGELFF.

The rearrangement links TRBV12-2 to TRBJ2-1; the D segment call TRBD1 is taken from the table without a DNA check. TRBV12-2 is noted as a pseudogene. The CDR3 has 17 amino acids. The CDR3 sequence: CASRLHSPGHLYNEQFF. DNA of the CDR3: TGTGCAAGTCGCTTACACTCGCCGGGACATCTCTACAATGAGCAGTTCTTC.

This clone was detected once. For the CDR3, the DNA is TGTGCCAGCAGTCTTGGGGCGCGAACAGATACGCAGTATTTT. This sequence encodes CASSLGARTDTQYF. The chain couples TRBV2 to TRBJ2-3, with a weak D call TRBD1 (5 bases). V was pared by 5 bases and J by 3 bases, with 12 bases between. This CDR3 region has 14 residues. The germline CDR1 and CDR2 sequences are SNHLY and FYNNEI.

The chain links TRBV28 to TRBJ1-4; TRBD1 aligns across 8 bases. CDR1 and CDR2 from the germline V gene are MDHEN and SYDVKM. V trimming: 5 bases; J trimming: 4 bases; junction bases outside the gene matches: 6. The CDR3 runs 15 residues. The CDR3 nucleotides read TGTGCCAGCAGTCCCAGGGGGCTGGGTAATGAAAAACTGTTTTTT. Its translation: CASSPRGLGNEKLFF.

The V gene is TRBV14, the J gene TRBJ1-2; 7 bases line up with TRBD1. This CDR3 spans 13 amino acids. Trimming at V came to 3 bases and at J to 3 bases, leaving 1 base not matched to a gene. The germline CDR1 and CDR2 sequences are SGHDN and FVKESK. In DNA form, the CDR3 reads TGTGCCAGCAGCCAGGGACAGCACTATGGCTACACCTTC. Protein product: CASSQGQHYGYTF.

The rearrangement joins TRBV6-1 to TRBJ2-7; 8 nucleotides match TRBD1. Germline V gene sequence: CDR1 MNHNS, CDR2 SASEGT. The CDR3 length is 15 residues. V shed 6 bases and J 3 bases; nucleotides not matched to a gene: 10. DNA of the CDR3: TGTGCCAGCAGAAGAAACCGGGACAGGAACTACGAGCAGTACTTC. This codes for CASRRNRDRNYEQYF.

The J gene is TRBJ2-2, the V gene TRBV6-1; D is unclear. CDR1 and CDR2 from the germline V gene are MNHNS and SASEGT. This CDR3 spans 14 amino acids. V lost 6 bases, J lost 4 bases, and 12 bases lay in between. CDR3 in DNA: TGTGCCAGCAGGGCATACAGTCTCACCGGGGAGCTGTTTTTT. Its protein product is CASRAYSLTGELFF.

This clone was picked up one time. V is TRBV5-4 and J is TRBJ2-3; TRBD2 matches at 8 bases. This CDR3 region has 15 residues. Looked up from germline, CDR1 is SGHNT and CDR2 is YYREEE (reference sequence). V lost 0 bases, J lost 1 base, and 1 base stayed unmatched. In DNA, the CDR3 is TGTGCCAGCAGCTTGGTGACTAGCGGCACAGATACGCAGTATTTT. This sequence encodes CASSLVTSGTDTQYF.

This clone was counted only a few times. The chain couples TRBV6-5 to TRBJ2-1; no reliable D call. The germline gives CDR1 MNHEY, CDR2 SVGAGI. The V end was cut by 5 bases, the J end by 10 bases, with 9 bases between. The CDR3 extends over 11 amino acids. The CDR3 loop reads CASSTHAEQFF. The CDR3 nucleotides are TGTGCCAGCAGTACGCACGCGGAGCAGTTCTTC.

The gene calls are TRBV5-1 and TRBJ1-1; no clear D gene. Germline V CDR1 and CDR2: SGHRS, YFSETQ. Deletions cut 1 base from V and 8 bases from J, with 12 bases between. This CDR3 has 13 residues. The CDR3 spells CASSLSNIAEAFF. CDR3 sequence (DNA): TGCGCCAGCAGCTTGTCCAACATCGCCGAAGCTTTCTTT.

This sequence joins TRBV6-1 and TRBJ1-1; D gene uncertain. This CDR3 has 15 amino acids. Trimming cost V 2 bases and J 4 bases, with 14 bases left between them. Germline assignment: CDR1 MNHNS and CDR2 SASEGT. In DNA, the CDR3 is TGTGCCAGCAGTGAATCCCCCCCAGCGGGCACTGAAGCTTTCTTT. Translation: CASSESPPAGTEAFF.

The chain combines TRBV25-1 with TRBJ2-7; weak D call: TRBD1 (6 bases). CDR1 is MGHDK and CDR2 is SYGVNS in the germline V gene. Trimming left V 2 bases short and J 5 bases short, with 13 bases between. The CDR3 contains 14 residues. CDR3 residues: CASSERGGRDEQYF. The CDR3, as DNA: TGTGCCAGCAGTGAAAGAGGGGGACGTGACGAGCAGTACTTC.

The genes are TRBV19 and TRBJ1-4; D might be TRBD1 (6 bases). With 3 bases removed from V and 7 bases from J, the gap between germline ends came to 18 bases. Germline V gives CDR1 LNHDA, CDR2 SQIVND (reference sequence). There are 16 residues in the CDR3. The CDR3 DNA sequence: TGTGCCAGTAGTATCCAAAGCGGGGGCCGAAGTGAAAAACTGTTTTTT. Residues: CASSIQSGGRSEKLFF.

The gene calls are TRBV19 and TRBJ2-2, with TRBD1 matching over 7 bases. The length of the CDR3 is 14 residues. Germline values: CDR1 LNHDA, CDR2 SQIVND (reference sequence). Unmatched junction bases numbered 6, after V lost 8 bases and J lost 3 bases. CDR3 nucleotide sequence: TGTGCCAGTCGGGGACAGACTTACACCGGGGAGCTGTTTTTT. Its protein is CASRGQTYTGELFF.

The chain couples TRBV6-5 to TRBJ1-1, with D unclear. The CDR3 length is 14 residues. Trimming removed 5 bases at V and 3 bases at J, with 13 bases between. The V gene's germline CDR1 is MNHEY and CDR2 SVGAGI. CDR3 sequence reads: CASSQRGSYTEAFF. In DNA form, the CDR3 reads TGTGCCAGCAGTCAGCGAGGGTCATACACTGAAGCTTTCTTT.

The chain uses TRBV2 and TRBJ2-3, with D maybe TRBD2 (5 bases). V gave up 1 base and J gave up 8 bases, with 10 bases separating them. Germline V gene lookup returns CDR1 SNHLY and CDR2 FYNNEI. This CDR3 has 13 residues. As DNA, the CDR3 is TGTGCCAGCAGTGAAGAGGGAGAGGGTACGCAGTATTTT. Translated: CASSEEGEGTQYF.

The chain uses TRBV13 and TRBJ1-6; 7 nucleotides line up with TRBD1. Germline CDR1 PRHDT, CDR2 FYEKMQ (reference sequence). With V trimmed by 3 bases and J by 8 bases, 7 bases remained unmatched. The CDR3 length is 15 residues. CDR3 DNA sequence: TGTGCCAGCAGCTTCGCAGGGGGGAATTATTCACCCCTCCACTTT. Protein product: CASSFAGGNYSPLHF.